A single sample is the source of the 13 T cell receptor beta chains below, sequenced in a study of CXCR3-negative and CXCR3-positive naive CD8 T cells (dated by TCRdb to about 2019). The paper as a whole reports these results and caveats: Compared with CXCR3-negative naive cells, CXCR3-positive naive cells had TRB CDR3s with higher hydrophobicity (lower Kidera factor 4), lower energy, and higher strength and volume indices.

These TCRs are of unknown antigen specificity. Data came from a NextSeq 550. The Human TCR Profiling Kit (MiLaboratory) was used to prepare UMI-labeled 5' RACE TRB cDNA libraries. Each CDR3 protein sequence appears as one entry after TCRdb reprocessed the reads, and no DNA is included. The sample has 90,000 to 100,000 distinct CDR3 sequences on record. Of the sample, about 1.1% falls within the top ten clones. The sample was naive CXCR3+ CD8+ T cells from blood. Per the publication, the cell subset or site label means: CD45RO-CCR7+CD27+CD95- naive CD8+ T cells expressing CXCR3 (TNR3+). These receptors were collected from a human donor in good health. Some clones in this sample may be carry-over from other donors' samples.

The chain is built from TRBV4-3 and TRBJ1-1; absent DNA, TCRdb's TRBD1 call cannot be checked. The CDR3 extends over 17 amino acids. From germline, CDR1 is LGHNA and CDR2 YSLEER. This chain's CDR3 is CASSQDRTGSMNTEAFF.

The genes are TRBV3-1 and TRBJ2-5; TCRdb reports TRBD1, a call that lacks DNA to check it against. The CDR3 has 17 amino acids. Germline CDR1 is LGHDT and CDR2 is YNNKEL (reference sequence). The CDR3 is CASSQLTTGQRQETQHF.

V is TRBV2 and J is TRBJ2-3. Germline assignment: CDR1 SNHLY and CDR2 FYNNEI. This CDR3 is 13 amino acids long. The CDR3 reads CASIPEGTDTQYF.

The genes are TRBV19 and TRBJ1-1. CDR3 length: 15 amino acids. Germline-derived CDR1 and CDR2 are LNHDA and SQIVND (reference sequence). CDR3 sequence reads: CASSMWGTANTEAFF.

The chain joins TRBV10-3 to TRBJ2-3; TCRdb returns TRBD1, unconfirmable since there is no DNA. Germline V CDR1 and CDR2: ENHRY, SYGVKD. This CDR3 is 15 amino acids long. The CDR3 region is CAISERGLLTDTQYF.

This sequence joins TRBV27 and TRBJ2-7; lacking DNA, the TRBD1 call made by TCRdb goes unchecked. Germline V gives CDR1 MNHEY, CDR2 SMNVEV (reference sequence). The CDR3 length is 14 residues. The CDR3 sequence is CASSWTGGTYEQYF.

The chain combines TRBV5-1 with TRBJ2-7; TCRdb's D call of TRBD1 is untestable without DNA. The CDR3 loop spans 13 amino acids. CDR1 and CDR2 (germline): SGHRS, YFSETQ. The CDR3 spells CASSGAQPYEQYF.

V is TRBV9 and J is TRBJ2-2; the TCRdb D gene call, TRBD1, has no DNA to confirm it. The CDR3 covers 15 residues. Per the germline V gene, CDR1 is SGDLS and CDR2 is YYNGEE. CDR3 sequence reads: CASSEEIAGVVELFF.

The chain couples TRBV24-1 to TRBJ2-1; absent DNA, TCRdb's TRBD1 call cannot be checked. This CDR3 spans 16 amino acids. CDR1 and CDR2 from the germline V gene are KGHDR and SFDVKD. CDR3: CATSDFPGITYNEQFF.

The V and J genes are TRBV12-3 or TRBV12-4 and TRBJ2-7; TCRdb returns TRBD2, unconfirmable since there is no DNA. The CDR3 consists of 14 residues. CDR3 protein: CASSPGLAIYEQYF.

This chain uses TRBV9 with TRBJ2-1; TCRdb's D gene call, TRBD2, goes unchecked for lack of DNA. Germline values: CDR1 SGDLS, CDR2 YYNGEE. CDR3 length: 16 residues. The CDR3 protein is CASSVRTSGGVYEQFF.

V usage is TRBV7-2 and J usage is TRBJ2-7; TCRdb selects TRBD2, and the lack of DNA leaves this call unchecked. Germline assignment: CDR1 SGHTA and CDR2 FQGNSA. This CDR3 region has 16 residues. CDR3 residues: CSSSLVWTSGDYEQYF.

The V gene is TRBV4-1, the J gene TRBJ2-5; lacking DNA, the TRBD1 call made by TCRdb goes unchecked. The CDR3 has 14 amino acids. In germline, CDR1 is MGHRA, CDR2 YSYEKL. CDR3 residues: CASSQARAQETQYF.